This T cell receptor beta chain was retrieved from a study of PD-1 blockade in classical Hodgkin lymphoma. Data came from immunoSEQ multiplex PCR; TCRdb stores just in-frame clones and leaves some out. The sample has over 20,000 clones; approximately 84% are singletons. The study's findings and limits: Baseline diversity resembling that of newly diagnosed patients was seen in complete responders. Whereas CD4+ TCR diversity had risen significantly by C4D1, CD8+ TCR diversity had not. What drove the repertoire differences, possibly disease activity or prior therapy, has not been defined.

All trial patients relapsed after autologous stem cell transplantation. The CDR3 spans 13 residues. Germline CDR1 reads SGHRS; CDR2 reads YFSETQ. V was clipped by 4 bases and J by 3 bases; unmatched bases: 2. Only a few counts were recorded for this clone. Its target is unknown. The input for sequencing was peripheral blood mononuclear cells (PBMCs), taken at baseline. The chain carries TRBV5-1 and TRBJ2-5, with 8 bases matching TRBD2. The sequence came from a human donor with classical Hodgkin lymphoma. The CDR3, as DNA: TGCGCCAGCAGCGCGGGACTAGAAGAGACCCAGTACTTC. Protein: CASSAGLEETQYF.